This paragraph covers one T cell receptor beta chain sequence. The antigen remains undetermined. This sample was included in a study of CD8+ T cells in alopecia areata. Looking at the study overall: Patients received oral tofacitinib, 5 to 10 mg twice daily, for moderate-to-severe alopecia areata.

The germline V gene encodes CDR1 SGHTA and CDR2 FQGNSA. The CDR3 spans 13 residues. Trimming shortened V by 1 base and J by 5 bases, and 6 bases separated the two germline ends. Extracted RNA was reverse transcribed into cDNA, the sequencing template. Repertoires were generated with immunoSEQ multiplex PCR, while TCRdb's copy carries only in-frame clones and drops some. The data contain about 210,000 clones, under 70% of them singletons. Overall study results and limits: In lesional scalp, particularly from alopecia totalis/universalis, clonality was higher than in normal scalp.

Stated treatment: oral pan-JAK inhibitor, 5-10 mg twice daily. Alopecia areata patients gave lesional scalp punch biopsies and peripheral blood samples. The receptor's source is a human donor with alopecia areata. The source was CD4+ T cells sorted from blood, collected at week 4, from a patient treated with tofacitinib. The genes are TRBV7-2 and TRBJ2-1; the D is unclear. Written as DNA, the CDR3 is TGTGCCAGCAGCTTAGTTTTTCACAATGAGCAGTTCTTC. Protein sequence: CASSLVFHNEQFF.